A selection of T cell receptor beta chains follows, all from one sample in a study of blood T cells in healthy people across ages. TCRdb recomputed calls from the 5' RACE reads with MiXCR, one row per CDR3 protein. This sample has 780,000 or so distinct CDR3 sequences; approximately 53% occur once, and the top ten carry about a quarter. The source material was blood. Receptor source: a man aged 35 to 55 in good health. CDR3s include the opening cysteine and the closing phenylalanine or tryptophan. The D gene is left open where the match is weak. Clone size, where shown, is once, few, many, or a class for clones that have expanded.

v_gene	abundance	d_gene	j_gene	CDR3nt	CDR3aa
TRBV5-1	few	-	TRBJ2-5	TGCGCCAGCACTCAAGACCAAGGGAATGAGCAGTACTTC	CASTQDQGNEQYF
TRBV19	-	-	TRBJ1-2	TGTGCCAGTAGTCTGCAGCTCTATGGCTACACCTTC	CASSLQLYGYTF
TRBV12-3/TRBV12-4	-	TRBD2	TRBJ2-3	TGTGCCAGCAGTCCAGGGACTAGAGTAAGAGCAGATACGCAGTATTTT	CASSPGTRVRADTQYF
TRBV15	-	-	TRBJ1-4	TGTGCCACCAGCAGCAGCATCGAAAATGAAAAACTGTTTTTT	CATSSSIENEKLFF
TRBV5-1	many	TRBD2	TRBJ2-3	TGCGCCAGCAGGGCGGGGGGGCCCACGAGGACAGATACGCAGTATTTT	CASRAGGPTRTDTQYF
TRBV12-3/TRBV12-4	-	TRBD2	TRBJ2-7	TGTGCCAGCAGGATTTCTAGCGGGACAACCTACGAGCAGTACTTC	CASRISSGTTYEQYF
TRBV29-1	-	-	TRBJ2-3	TGCAGCGTTGTTCGAGGGGGCACAGATACGCAGTATTTT	CSVVRGGTDTQYF
TRBV6-5	-	-	TRBJ2-5	TGTGCCAGCAGTTACGCAGGGACGGAAGAGACCCAGTACTTC	CASSYAGTEETQYF
TRBV20-1	-	-	TRBJ2-7	TGCAGTGCTATAAAGCCCTCCGAGCAGTACTTC	CSAIKPSEQYF
TRBV20-1	-	-	TRBJ1-4	TGCAGTGCTAGAGTCGTACCGCGGGGGACTAATGAAAAACTGTTTTTT	CSARVVPRGTNEKLFF
TRBV30	-	-	TRBJ1-5	TGTGCCTGGGGGGACCATAGCAATCAGCCCCAGCATTTT	CAWGDHSNQPQHF
TRBV18	-	-	TRBJ1-6	TGTGCCAGCTCACCTGCCCTTAATTCACCCCTCCACTTT	CASSPALNSPLHF
TRBV20-1	-	-	TRBJ2-3	TGCAGTGCTAGGGCCTTAATTGATACGCAGTATTTT	CSARALIDTQYF
TRBV7-2	-	TRBD1	TRBJ2-7	TGTGCCAGCAGCGCTAGCCGGACAGGGGACGAGCAGTACTTC	CASSASRTGDEQYF
TRBV4-1	-	-	TRBJ1-1	TGCGCCAGCAGCCAAGAGAGACGGCTGAACACTGAAGCTTTCTTT	CASSQERRLNTEAFF
TRBV20-1	once	TRBD1	TRBJ2-7	TGCAGTGCTAGACGACAGGGTTCCGGTGAGCAGTACTTC	CSARRQGSGEQYF
TRBV4-3	few	-	TRBJ2-7	TGCGCCAGCAGCCTGACTAGTAGGGGAGCCGAGCAGTACTTC	CASSLTSRGAEQYF
TRBV24-1	few	-	TRBJ2-5	TGTGCCACCAGTGATCCCGCTCGCAGTGAAGAGACCCAGTACTTC	CATSDPARSEETQYF
TRBV11-2	-	-	TRBJ2-1	TGTGCCAGCAGCTTAGATTCCCGGGAGAGTAGTGAGCAGTTCTTC	CASSLDSRESSEQFF
TRBV2	few	-	TRBJ2-3	TGTGCCAGCGTGATCAGATCGGATACGCAGTATTTT	CASVIRSDTQYF
TRBV9	once	-	TRBJ1-1	TGTGCCAGCAGCAGACGACCAGGTACTGAAGCTTTCTTT	CASSRRPGTEAFF
TRBV29-1	-	TRBD2	TRBJ2-3	TGCACCATCGGGGCACTAGCGAGCACAGATACGCAGTATTTT	CTIGALASTDTQYF
TRBV5-1	once	TRBD1	TRBJ2-7	TGCGCCAGCAGCGTGGACAGGGCCGGTTACGAGCAGTACTTC	CASSVDRAGYEQYF
TRBV5-1	-	-	TRBJ1-2	TGCGCCAGCAGCTTGGATTCGACAGCTGATGGCTACACCTTC	CASSLDSTADGYTF
TRBV4-3	-	-	TRBJ1-4	TGCGCCAGCAGCCAAGATCAATCTGGGACTAATGAAAAACTGTTTTTT	CASSQDQSGTNEKLFF
TRBV11-2	-	-	TRBJ2-3	TGTGCCAGCAGCTTCAGGGGAACTTTGGCTGGTAGCACAGATACGCAGTATTTT	CASSFRGTLAGSTDTQYF
TRBV7-2	-	-	TRBJ2-5	TGTGCCAGCAGCGTAGATCCCCGGTGGGAGACCCAGTACTTC	CASSVDPRWETQYF
TRBV2	once	TRBD1	TRBJ2-5	TGTGCCAGCAGTGAAGCGCCCAGGGGGCGAGGACAAGAGACCCAGTACTTC	CASSEAPRGRGQETQYF
TRBV3-1	-	-	TRBJ1-2	TGTGCCAGCAGCCTACTGGAGGGAAGTGGCTACACCTTC	CASSLLEGSGYTF
TRBV20-1	few	-	TRBJ2-7	TGCAGTGCTAAAGACCAGGGACGGAACTCCTACGAGCAGTACTTC	CSAKDQGRNSYEQYF
TRBV5-1	-	-	TRBJ2-6	TGCGCCAGCAGCTTGAGGCTCAGGTCAACCTCTGGGGCCAACGTCCTGACTTTC	CASSLRLRSTSGANVLTF
TRBV3-1	-	-	TRBJ2-3	TGTGCCAGCAGCCAAGAGGGAGAGCGCCCCGATACGCAGTATTTT	CASSQEGERPDTQYF
TRBV6-6	-	-	TRBJ1-6	TGTGCCAGCAGTTACGCCCGGCAGGGAGGCGTATCACCCCTCCACTTT	CASSYARQGGVSPLHF
TRBV20-1	-	-	TRBJ1-1	TGCAGTGCTAGTGAGACGTCTTCGTACATGAACACTGAAGCTTTCTTT	CSASETSSYMNTEAFF
TRBV29-1	-	TRBD1	TRBJ1-1	TGCAGCGCAGACAGGGGCACTGAAGCTTTCTTT	CSADRGTEAFF
TRBV25-1	-	-	TRBJ2-5	TGTGCCGGCAGTTTGAATATCGGGGGCCGAAAGCAAGAGACCCAGTACTTC	CAGSLNIGGRKQETQYF
TRBV30	-	-	TRBJ2-6	TGTGCCTGGTACCGGGGCCGGTTGAGCTCTGGGGCCAACGTCCTGACTTTC	CAWYRGRLSSGANVLTF
TRBV4-2	-	TRBD2	TRBJ2-1	TGTGCCAGCAGCCATGAAGCGGGATATAACTCCTACAATGAGCAGTTCTTC	CASSHEAGYNSYNEQFF
TRBV2	-	TRBD2	TRBJ2-1	TGTGCCAGCAGTGCGACTAGCGGCACCTACAATGAGCAGTTCTTC	CASSATSGTYNEQFF
TRBV6-1	-	TRBD2	TRBJ2-3	TGTGCCAGCACCGCTAGCGGGGGGTACACAGATACGCAGTATTTT	CASTASGGYTDTQYF
TRBV6-2/TRBV6-3	few	-	TRBJ2-3	TGTGCCAGCAGGACAGCTAGCACAGATACGCAGTATTTT	CASRTASTDTQYF
TRBV27	-	TRBD2	TRBJ2-1	TGTGCCAGCAGTTTATACGGACTAGCGGTGGACAATGAGCAGTTCTTC	CASSLYGLAVDNEQFF
TRBV7-8	-	-	TRBJ1-4	TGTGCCAGCAGACTTGGCCAGGCAGGACGTGAAAAACTGTTTTTT	CASRLGQAGREKLFF
TRBV5-1	-	TRBD1	TRBJ2-7	TGCGCCAGCAGCTCTACCCGACAGGGGGCGAAGGCCTACGAGCAGTACTTC	CASSSTRQGAKAYEQYF
TRBV25-1	-	-	TRBJ2-3	TGTGCCAGCAGTCATACCGGGGCAGATACGCAGTATTTT	CASSHTGADTQYF
TRBV7-8	-	TRBD2	TRBJ2-1	TGTGCCAGCAGCTTCCTCCGTAGCGGGAGTCTCTACAATGAGCAGTTCTTC	CASSFLRSGSLYNEQFF
TRBV6-5	once	TRBD1	TRBJ2-7	TGTGCCAGCAGCAAATTGACAGGGGATGATGAGCAGTACTTC	CASSKLTGDDEQYF
TRBV6-2/TRBV6-3	few	-	TRBJ2-7	TGTGCCAGCAGTTACTCGGGAGCAACCTACGAGCAGTACTTC	CASSYSGATYEQYF
TRBV15	-	-	TRBJ1-4	TGTGCCACCAGCAGTGAGGGGTTGGCTAATGAAAAACTGTTTTTT	CATSSEGLANEKLFF
TRBV29-1	few	-	TRBJ2-7	TGCAGCGTTGAGGGGGCGCTAACTGGAGAGCAGTACTTC	CSVEGALTGEQYF
TRBV6-5	-	TRBD2	TRBJ2-3	TGTGCCAGCAGCGACGGGGGGGGTCCCTCGGCAGATGCGCAGTATTTT	CASSDGGGPSADAQYF
TRBV12-3/TRBV12-4	few	-	TRBJ1-5	TGTGCCAGCAGTTTAATGGGTCGGAATCAGCCCCAGCATTTT	CASSLMGRNQPQHF
TRBV6-2/TRBV6-3	-	-	TRBJ2-7	TGTGCCAGCAGTTTGCTAGCACCATACGAGCAGTACTTC	CASSLLAPYEQYF
TRBV4-1	-	TRBD2	TRBJ2-3	TGCGCCAGCAGCCACGGACTAGGCAGCACAGATACGCAGTATTTT	CASSHGLGSTDTQYF